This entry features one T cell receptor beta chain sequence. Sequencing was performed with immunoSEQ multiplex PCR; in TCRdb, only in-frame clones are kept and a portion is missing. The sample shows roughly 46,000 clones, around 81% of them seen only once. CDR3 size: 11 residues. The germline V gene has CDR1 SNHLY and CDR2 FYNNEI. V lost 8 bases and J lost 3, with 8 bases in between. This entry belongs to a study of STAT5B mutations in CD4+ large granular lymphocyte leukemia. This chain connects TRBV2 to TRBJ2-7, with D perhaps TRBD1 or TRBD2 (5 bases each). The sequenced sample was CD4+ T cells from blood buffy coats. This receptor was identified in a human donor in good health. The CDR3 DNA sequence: TGTGCCAGCCAGAGGGGCTACGAGCAGTACTTC. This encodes CASQRGYEQYF.